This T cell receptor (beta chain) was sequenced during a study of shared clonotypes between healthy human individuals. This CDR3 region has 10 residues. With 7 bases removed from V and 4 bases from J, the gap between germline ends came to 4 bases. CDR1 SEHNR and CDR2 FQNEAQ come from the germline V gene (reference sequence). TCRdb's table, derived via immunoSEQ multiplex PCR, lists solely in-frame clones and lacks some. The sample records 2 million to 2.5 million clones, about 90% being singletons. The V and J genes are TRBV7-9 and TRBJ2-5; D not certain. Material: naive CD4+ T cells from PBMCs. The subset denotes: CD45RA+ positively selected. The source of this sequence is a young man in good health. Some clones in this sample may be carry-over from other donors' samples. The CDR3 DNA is TGTGCCAGCACCGGAGAGACCCAGTACTTC. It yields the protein CASTGETQYF. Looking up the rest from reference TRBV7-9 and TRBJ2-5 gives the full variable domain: DTGVSQNPRHKITKRGQNVTFRCDPISEHNRLYWYRQTLGQGPEFLTYFQNEAQLEKSRLLSDRFSAERPKGSFSTLEIQRTEQGDSAMYLCASTGETQYFGPGTRLLVL.